The 21 T cell receptor beta chains presented below share a single source sample, sequenced in a study of T cell responses to AZD1222 COVID-19 vaccine. TCRdb's table, derived via immunoSEQ multiplex PCR, lists solely in-frame clones and lacks some. The table lists more than 95,000 clones, approximately 90% of them singletons. Sequencing used peripheral blood, obtained on day 0 of AZD1222 vaccination. All receptors come from an adult in good health.

This clone has just a few counts. The J gene is TRBJ1-1, the V gene TRBV5-1, with TRBD1 matching 7 bases. The CDR3 has 15 amino acids. J gave up 5 bases and V 2 bases, and 9 bases lay outside the gene matches. The germline V gene has CDR1 SGHRS and CDR2 YFSETQ. CDR3 residues: CASSLGTVRGTEAFF. CDR3 nucleotides: TGCGCCAGCAGCTTAGGGACGGTCAGGGGGACTGAAGCTTTCTTT.

J is TRBJ1-1 and V is TRBV5-5; D unclear. V shed 7 bases and J shed 0 bases, with 19 bases lying between them. The CDR3 is 16 amino acids. Germline V gene sequence: CDR1 SGHKS, CDR2 YYEKEE (reference sequence). Here the CDR3 DNA reads TGTGCCAGCGCCACCCTAGGGTCCACACTGAACACTGAAGCTTTCTTT. It encodes CASATLGSTLNTEAFF.

The V gene is TRBV28, the J gene TRBJ1-1; TRBD1 is a possible D gene (6 bases). Trimming removed 6 bases from V and 3 bases from J, with 14 bases in between. Germline loops: CDR1 MDHEN, CDR2 SYDVKM. CDR3 length equals 14 residues. The CDR3 bases are TGTGCCAGCAGACGGACAGAGCCCTACACTGAAGCTTTCTTT. This codes for CASRRTEPYTEAFF.

The J gene is TRBJ2-1, the V gene TRBV9; maybe TRBD2 (6 bases). This CDR3 contains 15 residues. Germline CDR1 reads SGDLS; CDR2 reads YYNGEE. Trimming shortened V by 4 bases and J by 8 bases, and 19 bases separated the two germline ends. CDR3 DNA sequence: TGTGCCAGCAGCTTCCGGGACTCCTTCGTGGATGAGCAGTTCTTC. Translating gives CASSFRDSFVDEQFF.

This chain uses TRBV11-2 with TRBJ2-7; possibly TRBD1 for D (6 bases). This CDR3 is built from 14 residues. Germline CDR1 reads SGHAT; CDR2 reads FQNNGV. The V gene lost 4 bases and the J gene lost 4 bases, with 14 bases spanning the gap. CDR3 in DNA: TGTGCCAGCAGCTCGATACAGGGCCCGTACGAGCAGTACTTC. This translates into CASSSIQGPYEQYF.

This CDR3 is CSAQGIDGYTF. The CDR3 nucleotides are TGCAGCGCTCAGGGGATAGATGGCTACACCTTC. The chain links TRBV29-1 to TRBJ1-2; possibly TRBD1 for D (6 bases). The CDR3 runs to 11 residues. Trimming cost V 7 bases and J 6 bases, with 12 bases left between them. Germline V gene sequence: CDR1 SQVTM, CDR2 ANQGSEA.

The genes are TRBV14 and TRBJ1-2; maybe TRBD1 (5 bases). The CDR3 runs 13 residues. The germline gives CDR1 SGHDN, CDR2 FVKESK. V was clipped by 4 bases and J by 5 bases, with 11 bases between them. CDR3 loop: CASSPGLQYGYTF. CDR3 DNA sequence: TGTGCCAGCAGCCCGGGACTGCAATATGGCTACACCTTC. The full variable domain, with the rest looked up from reference TRBV14 and TRBJ1-2, is EAGVTQFPSHSVIEKGQTVTLRCDPISGHDNLYWYRRVMGKEIKFLLHFVKESKQDESGMPNNRFLAERTGGTYSTLKVQPAELEDSGVYFCASSPGLQYGYTFGSGTRLTVV.

V is TRBV19 and J is TRBJ2-7; D is ambiguous. Germline CDR1 LNHDA, CDR2 SQIVND (reference sequence). The CDR3 has 15 amino acids. V lost 7 bases, J lost 3 bases, and 19 bases lay in between. The CDR3 DNA follows: TGTGCCAGTAAAAGCGCCGGAGCCGGATTCTACGAGCAGTACTTC. Residues: CASKSAGAGFYEQYF.

In this sample, this clone turned up a few times. The rearrangement uses TRBV27 and TRBJ2-4, with D maybe TRBD1 (6 bases). The CDR3 consists of 17 residues. V lost 5 bases and J lost 1, with 18 bases in between. In germline, CDR1 is MNHEY, CDR2 SMNVEV (reference sequence). Here the CDR3 DNA reads TGTGCCAGCAGTCCCACCCAGGGGCTGGTGGCCAAAAACATTCAGTACTTC. It yields the protein CASSPTQGLVAKNIQYF.

The chain couples TRBV9 to TRBJ2-1; the D is unclear. Germline CDR1 and CDR2: SGDLS and YYNGEE. V lost 0 bases and J lost 9, with 7 bases in between. This CDR3 has 12 amino acids. Here the CDR3 DNA reads TGTGCCAGCAGCGTAGGGCAAGGTGAGCAGTTCTTC. The encoded protein is CASSVGQGEQFF.

The rearrangement links TRBV20-1 to TRBJ2-2, with D hard to call. V lost 3 bases and J 1 base, leaving 6 bases between the germline ends. The CDR3 loop spans 13 amino acids. Germline V gene lookup returns CDR1 DFQATT and CDR2 SNEGSKA (reference sequence). The CDR3 reads CSASTGNTGELFF. CDR3 in DNA: TGCAGTGCTAGTACCGGGAACACCGGGGAGCTGTTTTTT.

The chain couples TRBV10-1 to TRBJ2-7; 7 bases match TRBD2. The V gene end was trimmed by 2 bases and the J gene end by 9 bases; junction bases not matched to a gene: 4. This CDR3 region has 12 residues. The V gene's germline CDR1 is WNHNN and CDR2 SYGVQD (reference sequence). The CDR3 DNA reads as TGCGCCAGCAGTGAGGGGATAGCGGGGCAGTACTTC. Translating it yields CASSEGIAGQYF.

The V and J genes are TRBV7-3 and TRBJ2-5; D might be TRBD2 (6 bases). Germline V gives CDR1 SGHTA, CDR2 FQGTGA. V was shortened by 1 base and J by 5 bases, with 11 bases between the two germline ends. This CDR3 spans 14 amino acids. As DNA, the CDR3 is TGTGCCAGCAGCTTAAGTCAGGCGGGGGAGACCCAGTACTTC. This encodes CASSLSQAGETQYF.

The J gene is TRBJ1-1, the V gene TRBV7-9; unclear D gene. The germline V gene has CDR1 SEHNR and CDR2 FQNEAQ (reference sequence). V shed 8 bases and J shed 1 base, with 20 bases lying between them. This CDR3 is 16 amino acids long. For the CDR3, the DNA is TGTGCCAGCTCCCTATTGACCGTAACCTGGAACACTGAAGCTTTCTTT. It is translated as CASSLLTVTWNTEAFF.

The V gene is TRBV7-8, the J gene TRBJ1-5; the D gene is possibly TRBD1 (6 bases). The ends were cut back, 8 bases at V and 9 bases at J, with 17 bases in the middle. CDR1 is SGHVS, CDR2 FQNEAQ, per germline. The CDR3 sequence is 13 residues long. DNA of the CDR3: TGTGCCAGCCAACAGGGTGCGACCGGGCCCCAGCATTTT. It specifies CASQQGATGPQHF.

The rearrangement links TRBV7-6 to TRBJ1-2, with 10 nucleotides matching TRBD1. The CDR3 is made up of 16 amino acids. The J segment lost 2 bases and the V segment lost 2 bases, leaving 5 bases of the junction unmatched. Germline V CDR1 and CDR2: SGHVS, FNYEAQ. The CDR3 DNA reads as TGTGCCAGCAGCTTATCGCCGGGACAGGGGAACTATGGCTACACCTTC. This gives the protein CASSLSPGQGNYGYTF.

This clone has just one count. The chain employs TRBV27 and TRBJ2-3; D not certain. The CDR3 loop spans 14 amino acids. V lost 8 bases and J 1 base, leaving 13 bases between the germline ends. The V gene's germline CDR1 is MNHEY and CDR2 SMNVEV (reference sequence). The CDR3 loop is CASQPLPRTDTQYF. For the CDR3, the DNA is TGTGCCAGCCAGCCCCTCCCTCGCACAGATACGCAGTATTTT.

This clone was picked up one time. The rearrangement joins TRBV9 to TRBJ1-5; D ambiguous. Trimming stripped 0 bases from V and 9 bases from J, with 10 bases between. Germline CDR1 is SGDLS and CDR2 is YYNGEE. This CDR3 has 13 residues. CDR3 bases: TGTGCCAGCAGCGTAGGAGGACTCGGGCCCCAGCATTTT. Translating gives CASSVGGLGPQHF.

This sequence joins TRBV15 and TRBJ2-7; 10 positions agree with TRBD2. The CDR3 sequence is 15 residues long. The germline V gene encodes CDR1 LNHNV and CDR2 YYDKDF (reference sequence). V gave up 5 bases and J gave up 0 bases; unmatched junction bases: 4. The CDR3 spells CATSEGLADSYEQYF. CDR3 DNA sequence: TGTGCCACCAGCGAAGGACTAGCGGACTCCTACGAGCAGTACTTC.

V and J are TRBV7-8 and TRBJ1-5; 9 bases are a match to TRBD1. V dropped 5 bases and J dropped 5; count of bases not matched to a gene: 7. Per germline, CDR1 SGHVS and CDR2 FQNEAQ. This CDR3 spans 15 amino acids. CDR3 in amino acids: CASSPRQGVYQPQHF. The CDR3 DNA reads as TGTGCCAGCAGCCCTAGACAGGGGGTTTATCAGCCCCAGCATTTT.

The chain recombines TRBV12-5 with TRBJ1-6, with TRBD1 as a possible D gene (6 bases). The CDR3 has 15 amino acids. The germline CDR1 and CDR2 sequences are LGHNT and FRNRAP. V gave up 6 bases and J gave up 9 bases, with 18 bases separating them. The CDR3 protein is CASGAGQNGGSPLHF. CDR3 DNA sequence: TGTGCTAGTGGCGCCGGACAGAATGGGGGTTCACCCCTCCACTTT.